Below are 22 T cell receptor beta chains sequenced from a single sample in a study of blood T cells in healthy people across ages. Together with a sample-barcoded 5' primer, a J-beta primer mix was included in a second PCR lasting about 6 to 11 cycles. Each CDR3 protein gets one entry after TCRdb re-called the 5' RACE reads with MiXCR. This repertoire shows more than 500,000 distinct CDR3 sequences, 27% found once; its top ten account for approximately 3.5%. The same sample was also used in a study of T cells of mothers and their children.

Sequencing was carried out using blood. The receptors shown here come from a boy younger than 10 in good health.

The chain uses TRBV12-3 or TRBV12-4 and TRBJ1-1; 7 nucleotides align to TRBD1. The CDR3 length is 12 residues. V was pared by 6 bases and J by 7 bases, with 5 bases of the junction left unmatched. CDR3 bases: TGTGCCAGCAGCTTGGGACAGCTTGAAGCTTTCTTT. As protein: CASSLGQLEAFF.

This clonotype was counted only a few times. The V and J genes are TRBV7-2 and TRBJ2-5; D not certain. CDR1 SGHTA and CDR2 FQGNSA come from the germline V gene. V was cut by 0 bases and J by 0 bases, with 8 bases left in between. The CDR3 is 15 residues long. The CDR3 is CASSLAQRYQETQYF. The CDR3 nucleotides are TGTGCCAGCAGCTTAGCACAGAGGTACCAAGAGACCCAGTACTTC.

This clonotype was detected only a few times. V and J are TRBV14 and TRBJ2-5; 9 bases are a match to TRBD1. The CDR3 has 14 amino acids. Losses at the gene ends were 6 bases for V and 5 bases for J; bases not matched to a gene: 7. Germline V gives CDR1 SGHDN, CDR2 FVKESK. As DNA, the CDR3 is TGTGCCAGCAGACACAGGGGGCCCAGGGAGACCCAGTACTTC. Translation: CASRHRGPRETQYF. Variable domain in full (rest from reference TRBV14 and TRBJ2-5): EAGVTQFPSHSVIEKGQTVTLRCDPISGHDNLYWYRRVMGKEIKFLLHFVKESKQDESGMPNNRFLAERTGGTYSTLKVQPAELEDSGVYFCASRHRGPRETQYFGPGTRLLVL.

The chain has TRBV12-3 or TRBV12-4 and TRBJ1-1; TRBD2 agrees at 14 bases. Judging by the DNA end, TRBJ2-1 fits better; the J call may be wrong. The CDR3 extends over 15 amino acids. CDR3 nucleotides: TGTGCCAGCACCGACGGACTAGCGGGAGGCAATGAGCAGTTCTTC. It specifies CASTDGLAGGNEQFF.

The sample holds a few counts of this clonotype. The rearrangement uses TRBV13 and TRBJ2-5; TRBD2 aligns across 13 bases. Per germline, CDR1 PRHDT and CDR2 FYEKMQ (reference sequence). The CDR3 is made up of 16 amino acids. Trimming removed 3 bases from V and 4 bases from J; junction bases left unmatched: 5. CDR3 nucleotide sequence: TGTGCCAGCAGCTTGTGGACTAGCGGGGGCCGAGAGACCCAGTACTTC. Amino acid sequence: CASSLWTSGGRETQYF. The complete variable domain, with remaining parts taken from reference TRBV13 and TRBJ2-5, reads AAGVIQSPRHLIKEKRETATLKCYPIPRHDTVYWYQQGPGQDPQFLISFYEKMQSDKGSIPDRFSAQQFSDYHSELNMSSLELGDSALYFCASSLWTSGGRETQYFGPGTRLLVL.

This clonotype has just a few counts. The J gene is TRBJ2-3, the V gene TRBV12-3 or TRBV12-4; 13 bases line up with TRBD2. Losses at the gene ends were 5 bases for V and 3 bases for J; bases not matched to a gene: 8. CDR3 size: 17 residues. The CDR3 spells CASSARLAGGLTDTQYF. CDR3 DNA sequence: TGTGCCAGCAGTGCCCGACTAGCGGGAGGTCTTACAGATACGCAGTATTTT.

About this clonotype: The junction departs from the called germline gene at one end, perhaps through a read error. The rearrangement links TRBV2 to TRBJ2-7, with D uncertain. There are 13 residues in the CDR3. Germline-derived CDR1 and CDR2 are SNHLY and FYNNEI. CDR3 region: CASSEGRMGEQYF. CDR3 nucleotides: TGTGCCAGCAGCGAAGGCAGGATGGGCGAGCAGTACTTC. The full variable domain, completed using reference TRBV2 and TRBJ2-7, is EPEVTQTPSHQVTQMGQEVILRCVPISNHLYFYWYRQILGQKVEFLVSFYNNEISEKSEIFDDQFSVERPDGSNFTLKIRSTKLEDSAMYFCASSEGRMGEQYFGPGTRLTVT.

This clonotype was detected only a few times. The chain couples TRBV6-1 to TRBJ2-1; 13 nucleotides agree with TRBD2. The CDR3 is 17 amino acids. V lost 6 bases, J lost 8 bases, and 13 bases stayed unmatched. The germline V gene encodes CDR1 MNHNS and CDR2 SASEGT. CDR3 protein: CASRRLAGGVGWDEQFF. CDR3 DNA: TGTGCCAGCAGGAGACTAGCGGGGGGAGTGGGCTGGGATGAGCAGTTCTTC.

This clonotype was counted a few times. The chain employs TRBV6-2 or TRBV6-3 and TRBJ2-7, with D perhaps given as TRBD1 or TRBD2 (5 bases each). CDR1 and CDR2 (germline): MNHEY, SVGEGT. The CDR3 covers 13 residues. The V and J ends lost 3 bases and 3 bases respectively, with 9 bases between them. CDR3 sequence reads: CASSYGDGYEQYF. DNA for the CDR3: TGTGCCAGCAGTTATGGGGACGGCTACGAGCAGTACTTC.

This clonotype appeared once. The V and J genes are TRBV30 and TRBJ2-1; unclear D gene. The CDR3 extends over 11 amino acids. Trimming took 5 bases from V and 6 from J, leaving 8 bases between them. The germline V gene encodes CDR1 GTSNPN and CDR2 SVGIG (reference sequence). CDR3 sequence reads: CAWGWANEQFF. The CDR3 DNA reads as TGTGCCTGGGGATGGGCCAATGAGCAGTTCTTC.

J is TRBJ2-7 and V is TRBV20-1, with 7 bases aligning to TRBD1. The germline gives CDR1 DFQATT, CDR2 SNEGSKA (reference sequence). The length of the CDR3 is 13 residues. The ends lost 6 bases at V and 0 bases at J; junction bases unmatched: 5. The CDR3 sequence: CSALDRVSYEQYF. CDR3 DNA sequence: TGCAGTGCCCTTGACAGGGTCTCCTACGAGCAGTACTTC.

The chain uses TRBV15 and TRBJ2-3; TRBD1 agrees at 7 bases. Per the germline V gene, CDR1 is LNHNV and CDR2 is YYDKDF (reference sequence). V lost 4 bases, J lost 4 bases, and 8 bases stayed unmatched. CDR3 length equals 15 residues. The CDR3 nucleotides read TGTGCCACCAGCAAGGAAGGACAGGCAGCAGATACGCAGTATTTT. It encodes CATSKEGQAADTQYF.

This chain connects TRBV11-2 to TRBJ1-4, with 10 positions matching TRBD1. There are 16 residues in the CDR3. The V segment lost 3 bases and the J segment 7 bases; nucleotides outside the gene matches: 8. Germline-derived CDR1 and CDR2 are SGHAT and FQNNGV. The CDR3 DNA sequence: TGTGCCAGCAGCTTCAGTTATGGGACAGGGGCTGAAAAACTGTTTTTT. Protein: CASSFSYGTGAEKLFF. Filled out from reference TRBV11-2 and TRBJ1-4, the complete variable domain reads EAGVAQSPRYKIIEKRQSVAFWCNPISGHATLYWYQQILGQGPKLLIQFQNNGVVDDSQLPKDRFSAERLKGVDSTLKIQPAKLEDSAVYLCASSFSYGTGAEKLFFGSGTQLSVL.

The rearrangement joins TRBV7-2 to TRBJ2-5; 9 bases map to TRBD1. Gene TRBJ2-1 matches the end of the DNA better, so the J call may be wrong. The CDR3 length is 15 residues. Germline V gives CDR1 SGHTA, CDR2 FQGNSA. CDR3 in DNA: TGTGCCAGCAGCTTACTGGACAGGGGCCACAATGAGCAGTTCTTC. Protein sequence: CASSLLDRGHNEQFF.

The chain uses TRBV27 and TRBJ2-4, with 7 bases identical to TRBD1. The junction had 8 bases not matched to a gene; V was cut back by 7 bases and J by 5 bases. In germline, CDR1 is MNHEY, CDR2 SMNVEV (reference sequence). This CDR3 comprises 14 residues. CDR3 in DNA: TGTGCCAGCACTGATCCGGGACAGCAAAACATTCAGTACTTC. Protein product: CASTDPGQQNIQYF.

This clonotype was picked up a small number of times. The V and J genes are TRBV7-2 and TRBJ2-1; D gene ambiguous. Between the trimmed V and J ends, which lost 2 bases and 6 bases, there was a span of 11 bases. The CDR3 consists of 14 residues. Looked up from germline, CDR1 is SGHTA and CDR2 is FQGNSA. CDR3 residues: CASSLRPDGNEQFF. CDR3 DNA sequence: TGTGCCAGCAGCTTAAGGCCTGATGGCAATGAGCAGTTCTTC.

The table lists this clonotype with a few counts. The V and J genes are TRBV12-3 or TRBV12-4 and TRBJ1-2; weak D call: TRBD1 (6 bases). The CDR3 runs 14 residues. V was clipped by 4 bases and J by 6 bases, with 15 bases between them. The CDR3 reads CASSYTGRSDGYTF. The DNA for the CDR3 is TGTGCCAGCAGTTACACAGGGAGGTCTGATGGCTACACCTTC.

This clonotype was counted a few times. The rearrangement joins TRBV9 to TRBJ1-2; TRBD1 might be the D (5 bases). CDR3 size: 15 residues. Germline V gives CDR1 SGDLS, CDR2 YYNGEE. V was trimmed by 7 bases and J by 0 bases, leaving 16 bases between them. The CDR3 loop is CASGGGHSPNYGYTF. The CDR3 nucleotides read TGTGCCAGCGGCGGTGGACATAGCCCTAACTATGGCTACACCTTC.

The chain couples TRBV12-3 or TRBV12-4 to TRBJ2-7; 7 bases match TRBD2. CDR3 length equals 14 residues. Trimming took 7 bases from V and 0 from J; bases not matched to a gene: 6. The CDR3 loop reads CASTPGRGSYEQYF. The CDR3 DNA follows: TGTGCCAGCACCCCGGGGAGGGGCTCCTACGAGCAGTACTTC.

This clonotype has just a few counts. The chain employs TRBV25-1 and TRBJ2-5, with D perhaps TRBD1 (6 bases). CDR1 MGHDK and CDR2 SYGVNS come from the germline V gene. CDR3 size: 14 residues. V lost 5 bases to trimming and J lost 1 base, with 11 bases between them. In nucleotides, the CDR3 is TGTGCCAGCAGTCTACACAGGGTCCAAGAGACCCAGTACTTC. Protein: CASSLHRVQETQYF.

This clonotype was detected a few times. This chain links TRBV3-1 with TRBJ1-1; a weak D match, TRBD1 (6 bases). There are 15 residues in the CDR3. Deletions cut 4 bases from V and 5 bases from J, with 17 bases between. Germline V gene sequence: CDR1 LGHDT, CDR2 YNNKEL (reference sequence). CDR3 DNA: TGTGCCAGCAGCCCACCCCGACAGGTAGGAACTGAAGCTTTCTTT. The encoded protein is CASSPPRQVGTEAFF.

The gene calls are TRBV7-8 and TRBJ2-2, with D uncertain. Germline V gives CDR1 SGHVS, CDR2 FQNEAQ. CDR3 length: 14 amino acids. V gave up 3 bases and J gave up 1 base, with 6 bases separating them. The CDR3 bases are TGTGCCAGCAGCTTCAGCAGGAACACCGGGGAGCTGTTTTTT. Translated: CASSFSRNTGELFF.